This T cell receptor (beta chain) was profiled in a study of blood T cell repertoires in COVID-19. The wider study: The United States, Italy and Spain supplied acute and convalescent COVID-19 samples. T cells, B-cell-depleted T cells, or PBMCs provided the cDNA or gDNA that served as material.

Per the authors' pipeline: Reference gene primer amplification in the assay estimated nucleated cell counts. This table comes from immunoSEQ multiplex PCR, and its TCRdb copy is limited to in-frame clones, with some not included. V and J calls and clone size come straight from that table; D and trimming were deduced from the DNA. Found here are 210,000 or so clones, approximately 85% of them singletons; the top ten hold around 7.3%. The CDR3 consists of 13 residues. Looked up from germline, CDR1 is LNHDA and CDR2 is SQIVND (reference sequence). Trimming removed 0 bases from V and 13 bases from J, with 15 bases in between.

The source is a woman between 45 and 65 years old with active or convalescent COVID-19. The material sequenced was peripheral blood. This sequence joins TRBV19 and TRBJ1-1; the D is unclear. The CDR3 sequence: CASSIDLSTADFF. CDR3 bases: TGTGCCAGTAGTATAGATCTCTCAACAGCTGATTTCTTT.